This TCR beta chain was obtained from a study of CD8+ T cells in alopecia areata. Study-wide context: At a dose of 5 to 10 mg twice daily, oral tofacitinib was given to treated patients. Tofacitinib administration persisted for 6 to 18 months, succeeded by 6 months off drug.

The study, taken as a whole, reports: TCR sharing was clearer in mice than between patients, perhaps partly owing to patient HLA diversity.

Peripheral blood and lesional scalp punch biopsies came from alopecia areata patients. The table lists this clone with a few counts. The antigen is unknown. Once RNA had been extracted, it was reverse transcribed into cDNA to act as the sequencing template. The data were produced by immunoSEQ multiplex PCR, yet TCRdb's version contains in-frame clones alone and is incomplete. The sample holds about 180,000 clones, 50% to 60% seen once. Trimming pared 0 bases from V and 2 bases from J, leaving 8 bases between. Per germline, CDR1 SGHNT and CDR2 YYREEE (reference sequence). The CDR3 loop spans 14 amino acids.

The chain joins TRBV5-4 to TRBJ2-5; no clear D gene. The sequencing used CD4+ T cells sorted from blood, collected at week 0. The clonotype comes from a human donor with alopecia areata. Here the CDR3 reads CASSLAGIQETQYF. The CDR3 bases are TGTGCCAGCAGCTTGGCGGGTATACAAGAGACCCAGTACTTC.